Listed below are T cell receptor beta chains from one sample, sequenced in a study of blood T cell repertoires in COVID-19. Sequencing was performed with immunoSEQ multiplex PCR; in TCRdb, only in-frame clones are kept and a portion is missing. This table holds roughly 250,000 clones, around four fifths found once. The sequencing input was PBMCs or T cells enriched from blood (not recorded which). The receptors stem from a woman between 40 and 55 years old who had been exposed to COVID-19. Each CDR3 is given with its conserved first and last residue.

>TRBJ1-2|TRBV28
CASGQNYGYTF
>TRBJ2-3|TRBV5-1
CASNLAGGTDTQYF
>TRBJ2-7|TRBV25-1
CASSEVPRGSEQYF
>TRBJ1-6|TRBV5-8
CASTSGTAKSPLHF
>TRBJ2-7|TRBV19
CASSMELLREQYF
>TRBJ2-7|TRBV5-6
CASSLAGVTRHEQYF
>TRBJ1-3|TRBV18
CASSPPSTGGGNTIYF
>TRBJ1-4|TRBV5-5
CASSLASTNEKLFF
>TRBJ2-7|TRBV5-6
CASSLGTAQYF
>TRBJ1-2|TRBV5-1
CASSSGTEEYGYTF
>TRBJ2-7|TRBV2
CASRATSGGPNFRSYEQYF
>TRBJ1-6|TRBV9
CASRGGPGSPLHF
>TRBJ1-1|TRBV4-1
CASSPRGGGTNTEAFF
>TRBJ1-2|TRBV28
CASSFSGQGFSGYTF
>TRBJ2-7|TRBV5-1
CASSLNRESALSYEQYF
>TRBJ1-6|TRBV4-2
CASSHDRVGGYNSPLHF
>TRBJ1-2|TRBV28
CASSPNPGTGSYGYTF
>TRBJ1-4|TRBV3-1/TRBV3-2
CASSLTGPTNEKLFF
>TRBJ1-5|TRBV19
CASSDGTGDRGRYQPQHF
>TRBJ1-6|TRBV5-1
CASSLAEGRSPLHF
>TRBJ1-5|TRBV19
CATARDRGSSEPQHF
>TRBJ2-3|TRBV5-1
CASGPDRGRSTDTQYF
>TRBJ2-5|TRBV4-2
CASSRDRKQETQYF
>TRBJ2-4|TRBV7-2
CASSSRGGIQYF
>TRBJ1-1|TRBV28
CASTWVEGGTEAFF
>TRBJ2-1|TRBV12-5
CASGLVPGNRGEQFF
>TRBJ2-2|TRBV4-3
CASSHTSTARNIGELFF
>TRBJ1-2|TRBV27
CASSPNPGQAGYGYTF
>TRBJ2-1|TRBV27
CASSLTSTNEQFF
>TRBJ2-1|TRBV24-1
CATSDSSFTSNEQFF
>TRBJ1-5|TRBV2
CASTEGGAQHF
>TRBJ1-2|TRBV6-1
CASSDLQGAVPANYGYTF
>TRBJ1-6|TRBV19
CASNFGRENSPLHF
>TRBJ2-5|TRBV28
CASSLGASGALGETQYF
>TRBJ2-5|TRBV4-2
CASSQLGTSDETQYF
>TRBJ2-1|TRBV2
CASSGGTGMNEQFF
>TRBJ1-1|TRBV12-5
CASGSTGVGMNTEAFF
>TRBJ2-1|TRBV9
CASSVGTDDSYNEQFF
>TRBJ2-4|TRBV3-1/TRBV3-2
CASSQDVPRGYIQYF
>TRBJ1-6|TRBV3-1/TRBV3-2
CASSRTGGANSPLHF
>TRBJ2-1|TRBV4-3
CASSQASNEQFF
>TRBJ2-7|TRBV29-1
CSAQGQGTYEQYF
>TRBJ1-6|TRBV3-1/TRBV3-2
CASSQQGKYNSPLHF
>TRBJ1-1|TRBV11-2
CASSLSGGTEAFF
>TRBJ2-5|TRBV5-4
CASSPQGTETQYF
>TRBJ2-1|TRBV6-5
CASTGTSLSEQFF
>TRBJ1-2|TRBV4-2
CASSQGTAGYGYTF
>TRBJ1-2|TRBV30
CACNRGGGDGYTF
>TRBJ1-3|TRBV12-3/TRBV12-4
CASKLGQINTIYF
>TRBJ2-3|TRBV27
CASRPRPGDTDTQYF
>TRBJ1-3|TRBV5-1
CASSLSGQGSGNTIYF
>TRBJ1-1|TRBV6-5
CASSKHRGMNTEAFF
>TRBJ2-3|TRBV7-2
CASSISTDTQYF
>TRBJ1-5|TRBV28
CASSGTGGNPPQHF
>TRBJ1-2|TRBV9
CASSGTVQGVDGYTF
>TRBJ1-4|TRBV9
CASSRQGAQEKLFF
>TRBJ1-5|TRBV28
CASSPLHPGQGRFNQPQHF
>TRBJ1-1|TRBV27
CASSSPGTGMNTEAFF
>TRBJ2-7|TRBV6-5
CASSWDRGRDEQYF
>TRBJ1-2|TRBV5-1
CASSLELQGSDYGYTF